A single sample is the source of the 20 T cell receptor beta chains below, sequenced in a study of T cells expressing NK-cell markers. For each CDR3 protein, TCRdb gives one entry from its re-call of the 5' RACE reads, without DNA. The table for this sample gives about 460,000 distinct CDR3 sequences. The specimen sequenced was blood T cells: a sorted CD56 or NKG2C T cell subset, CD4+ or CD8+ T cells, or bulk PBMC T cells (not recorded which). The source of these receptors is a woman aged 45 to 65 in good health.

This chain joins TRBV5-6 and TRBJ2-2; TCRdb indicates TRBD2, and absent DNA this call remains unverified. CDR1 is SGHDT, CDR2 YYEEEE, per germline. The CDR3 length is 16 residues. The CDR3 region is CASSRDAGGPTGELFF. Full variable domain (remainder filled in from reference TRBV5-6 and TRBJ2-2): DAGVTQSPTHLIKTRGQQVTLRCSPKSGHDTVSWYQQALGQGPQFIFQYYEEEERQRGNFPDRFSGHQFPNYSSELNVNALLLGDSALYLCASSRDAGGPTGELFFGEGSRLTVL.

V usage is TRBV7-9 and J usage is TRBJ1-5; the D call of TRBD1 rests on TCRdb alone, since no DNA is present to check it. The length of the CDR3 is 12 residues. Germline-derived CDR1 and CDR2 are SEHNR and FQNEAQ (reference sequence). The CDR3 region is CASTRGNQPQHF.

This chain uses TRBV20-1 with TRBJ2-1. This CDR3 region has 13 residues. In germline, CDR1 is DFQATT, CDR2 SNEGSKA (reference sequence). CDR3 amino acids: CSAREPNYNEQFF.

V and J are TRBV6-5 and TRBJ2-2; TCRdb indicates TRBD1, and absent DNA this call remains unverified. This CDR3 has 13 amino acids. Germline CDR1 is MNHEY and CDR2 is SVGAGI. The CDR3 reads CASSRTGNGELFF.

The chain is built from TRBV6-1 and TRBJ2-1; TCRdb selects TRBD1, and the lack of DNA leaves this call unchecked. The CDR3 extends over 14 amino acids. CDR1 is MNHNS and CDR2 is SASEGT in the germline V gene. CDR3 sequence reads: CASKGGTGYNEQFF.

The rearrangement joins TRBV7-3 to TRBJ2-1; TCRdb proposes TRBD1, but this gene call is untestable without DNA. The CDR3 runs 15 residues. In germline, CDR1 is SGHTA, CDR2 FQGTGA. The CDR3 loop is CASSLGDRDYNEQFF.

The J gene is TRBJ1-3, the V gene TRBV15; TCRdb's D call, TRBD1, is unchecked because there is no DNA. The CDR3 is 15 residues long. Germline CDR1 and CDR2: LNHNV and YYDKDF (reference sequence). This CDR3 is CATSRDGGSGNTIYF.

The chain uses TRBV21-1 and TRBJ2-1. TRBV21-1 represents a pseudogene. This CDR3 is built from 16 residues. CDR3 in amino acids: CASSKVERDLYNEQFF.

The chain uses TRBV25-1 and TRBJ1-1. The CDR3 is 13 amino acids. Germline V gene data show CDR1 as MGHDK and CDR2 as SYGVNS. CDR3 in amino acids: CASSESGDTEAFF.

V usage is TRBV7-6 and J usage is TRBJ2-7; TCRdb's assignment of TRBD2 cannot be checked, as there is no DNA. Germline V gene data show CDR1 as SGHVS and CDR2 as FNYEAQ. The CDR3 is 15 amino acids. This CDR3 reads CASSLAQGLITEQYF.

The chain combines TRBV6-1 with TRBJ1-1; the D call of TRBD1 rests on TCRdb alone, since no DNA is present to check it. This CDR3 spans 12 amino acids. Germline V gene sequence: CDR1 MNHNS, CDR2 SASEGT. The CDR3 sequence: CANDRVNTEAFF.

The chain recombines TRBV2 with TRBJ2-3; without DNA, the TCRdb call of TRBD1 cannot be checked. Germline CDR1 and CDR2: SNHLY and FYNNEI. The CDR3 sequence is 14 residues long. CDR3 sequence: CASRPRVSPDTQYF.

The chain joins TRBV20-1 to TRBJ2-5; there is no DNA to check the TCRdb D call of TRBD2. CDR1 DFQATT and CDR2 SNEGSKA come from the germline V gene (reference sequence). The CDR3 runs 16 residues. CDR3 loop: CSARPSGRAQGETQYF.

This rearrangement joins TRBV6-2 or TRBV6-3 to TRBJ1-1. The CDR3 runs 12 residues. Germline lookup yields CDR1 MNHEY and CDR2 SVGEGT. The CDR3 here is CASSYSSSEAFF.

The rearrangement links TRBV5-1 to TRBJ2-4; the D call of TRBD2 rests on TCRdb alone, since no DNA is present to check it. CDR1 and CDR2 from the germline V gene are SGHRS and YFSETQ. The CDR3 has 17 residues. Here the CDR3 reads CASSLELGTAPKNIQYF. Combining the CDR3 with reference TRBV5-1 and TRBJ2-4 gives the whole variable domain KAGVTQTPRYLIKTRGQQVTLSCSPISGHRSVSWYQQTPGQGLQFLFEYFSETQRNKGNFPGRFSGRQFSNSRSEMNVSTLELGDSALYLCASSLELGTAPKNIQYFGAGTRLSVL.

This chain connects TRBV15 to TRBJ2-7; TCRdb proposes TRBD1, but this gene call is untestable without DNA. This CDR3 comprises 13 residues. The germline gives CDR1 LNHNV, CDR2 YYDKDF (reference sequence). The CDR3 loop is CATSGAQGYEQYF.

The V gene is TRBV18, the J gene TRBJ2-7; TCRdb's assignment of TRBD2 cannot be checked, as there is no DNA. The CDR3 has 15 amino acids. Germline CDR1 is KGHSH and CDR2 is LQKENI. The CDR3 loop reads CASSLKVTSVYEQYF.

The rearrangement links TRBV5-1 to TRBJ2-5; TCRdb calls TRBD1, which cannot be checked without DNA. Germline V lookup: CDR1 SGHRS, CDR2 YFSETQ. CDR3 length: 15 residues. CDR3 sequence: CASSMQQGGGETQYF.

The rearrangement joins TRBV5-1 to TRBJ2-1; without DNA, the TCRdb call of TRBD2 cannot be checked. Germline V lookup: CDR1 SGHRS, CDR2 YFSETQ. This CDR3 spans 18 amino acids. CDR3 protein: CASSSRTSGILSYNEQFF.

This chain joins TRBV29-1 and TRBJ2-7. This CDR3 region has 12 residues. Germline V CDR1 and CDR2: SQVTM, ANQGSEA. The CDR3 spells CSVEMSTYEQYF.